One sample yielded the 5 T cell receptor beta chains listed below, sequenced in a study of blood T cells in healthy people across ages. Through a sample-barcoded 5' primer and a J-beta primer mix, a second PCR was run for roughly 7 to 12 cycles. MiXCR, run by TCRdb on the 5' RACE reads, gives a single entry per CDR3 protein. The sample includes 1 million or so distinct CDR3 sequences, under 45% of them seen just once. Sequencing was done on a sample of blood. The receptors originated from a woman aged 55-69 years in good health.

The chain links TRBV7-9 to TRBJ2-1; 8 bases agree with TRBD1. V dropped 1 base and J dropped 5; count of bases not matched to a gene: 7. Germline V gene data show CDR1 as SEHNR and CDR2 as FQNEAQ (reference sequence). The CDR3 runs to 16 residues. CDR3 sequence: CASSLGGQGGNNEQFF. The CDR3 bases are TGTGCCAGCAGCTTAGGAGGACAGGGTGGGAACAATGAGCAGTTCTTC.

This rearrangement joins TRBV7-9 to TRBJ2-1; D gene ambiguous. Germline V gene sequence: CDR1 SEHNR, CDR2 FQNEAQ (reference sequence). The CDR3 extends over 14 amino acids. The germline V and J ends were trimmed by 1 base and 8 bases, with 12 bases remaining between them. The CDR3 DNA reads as TGTGCCAGCAGCTTAGGGACCCGGCTCGATGAGCAGTTCTTC. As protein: CASSLGTRLDEQFF. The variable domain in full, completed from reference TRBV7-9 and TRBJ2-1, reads DTGVSQNPRHKITKRGQNVTFRCDPISEHNRLYWYRQTLGQGPEFLTYFQNEAQLEKSRLLSDRFSAERPKGSFSTLEIQRTEQGDSAMYLCASSLGTRLDEQFFGPGTRLTVL.

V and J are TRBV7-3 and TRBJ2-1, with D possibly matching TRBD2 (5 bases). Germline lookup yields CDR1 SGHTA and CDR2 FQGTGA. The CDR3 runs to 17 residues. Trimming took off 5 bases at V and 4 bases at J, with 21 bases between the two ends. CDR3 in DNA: TGTGCCAGCAGCCCCCTCCCCACTAAGGGAGATTACAATGAGCAGTTCTTC. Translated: CASSPLPTKGDYNEQFF.

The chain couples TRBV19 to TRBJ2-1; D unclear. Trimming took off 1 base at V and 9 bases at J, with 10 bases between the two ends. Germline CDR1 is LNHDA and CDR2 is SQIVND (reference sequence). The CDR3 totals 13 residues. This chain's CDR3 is CASSIVQAAEQFF. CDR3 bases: TGTGCCAGTAGTATAGTACAAGCTGCTGAGCAGTTCTTC.

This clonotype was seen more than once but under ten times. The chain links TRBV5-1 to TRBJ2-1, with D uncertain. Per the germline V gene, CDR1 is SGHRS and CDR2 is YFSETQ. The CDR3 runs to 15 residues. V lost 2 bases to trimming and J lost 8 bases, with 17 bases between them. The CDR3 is CASSFGWTRMDEQFF. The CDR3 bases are TGCGCCAGCAGCTTCGGTTGGACCAGGATGGATGAGCAGTTCTTC.